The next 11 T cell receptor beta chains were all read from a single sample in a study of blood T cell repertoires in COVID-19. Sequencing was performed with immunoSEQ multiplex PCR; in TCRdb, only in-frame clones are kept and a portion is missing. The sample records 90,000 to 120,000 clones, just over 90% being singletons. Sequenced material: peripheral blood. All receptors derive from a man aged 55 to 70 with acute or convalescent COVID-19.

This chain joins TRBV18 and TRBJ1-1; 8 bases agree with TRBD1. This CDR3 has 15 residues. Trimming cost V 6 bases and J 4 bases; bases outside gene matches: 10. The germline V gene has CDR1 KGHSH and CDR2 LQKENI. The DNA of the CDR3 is TGTGCCAGCTCCCCTATGGACAGGGTTTTCACTGAAGCTTTCTTT. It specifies CASSPMDRVFTEAFF.

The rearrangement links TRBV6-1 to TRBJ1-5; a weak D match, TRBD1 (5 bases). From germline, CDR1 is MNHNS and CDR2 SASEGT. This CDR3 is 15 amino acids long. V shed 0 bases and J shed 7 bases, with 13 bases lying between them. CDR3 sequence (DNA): TGTGCCAGCAGTGAAGCAGGGGCAATGAACCAGCCCCAGCATTTT. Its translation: CASSEAGAMNQPQHF.

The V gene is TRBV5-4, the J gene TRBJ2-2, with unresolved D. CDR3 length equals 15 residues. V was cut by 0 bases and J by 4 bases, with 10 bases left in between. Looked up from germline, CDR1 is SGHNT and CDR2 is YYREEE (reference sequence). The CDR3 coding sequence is TGTGCCAGCAGCTTGGACACCCGGAGCACCGGGGAGCTGTTTTTT. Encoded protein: CASSLDTRSTGELFF.

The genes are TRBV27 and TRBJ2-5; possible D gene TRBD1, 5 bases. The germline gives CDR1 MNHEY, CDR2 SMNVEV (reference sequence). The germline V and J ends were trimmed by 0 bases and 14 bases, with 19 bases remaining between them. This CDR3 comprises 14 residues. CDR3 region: CASSLSSRARPAYF. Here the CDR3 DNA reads TGTGCCAGCAGTTTATCTTCCAGGGCCCGACCCGCCTACTTC.

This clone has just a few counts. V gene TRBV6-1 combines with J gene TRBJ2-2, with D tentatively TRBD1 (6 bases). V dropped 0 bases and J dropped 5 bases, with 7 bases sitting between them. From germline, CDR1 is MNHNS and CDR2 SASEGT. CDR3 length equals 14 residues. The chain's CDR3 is CASSEARGTGELFF. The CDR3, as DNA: TGTGCCAGCAGTGAAGCGAGGGGGACCGGGGAGCTGTTTTTT.

As DNA, the CDR3 is TGTGCCAGCAGTTCCGCCGGGACACCGTTACAGCCCCAGCATTTT. It encodes CASSSAGTPLQPQHF. The chain has TRBV6-5 and TRBJ1-5; D possibly corresponds to TRBD1 (6 bases). The V and J ends lost 4 bases and 7 bases respectively, with 17 bases between them. The CDR3 runs to 15 residues. CDR1 is MNHEY, CDR2 SVGAGI, per germline.

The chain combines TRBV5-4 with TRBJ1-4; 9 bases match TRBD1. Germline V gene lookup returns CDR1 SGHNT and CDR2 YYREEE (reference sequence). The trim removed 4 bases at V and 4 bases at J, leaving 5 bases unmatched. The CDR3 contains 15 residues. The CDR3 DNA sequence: TGTGCCAGCAGCACAGGGGGCTGGGGTAATGAAAAACTGTTTTTT. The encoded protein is CASSTGGWGNEKLFF.

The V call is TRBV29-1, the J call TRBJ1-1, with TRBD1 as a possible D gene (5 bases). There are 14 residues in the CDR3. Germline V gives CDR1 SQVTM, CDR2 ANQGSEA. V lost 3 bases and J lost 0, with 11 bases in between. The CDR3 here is CSVDGGNMNTEAFF. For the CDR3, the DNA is TGCAGCGTTGACGGGGGAAACATGAACACTGAAGCTTTCTTT.

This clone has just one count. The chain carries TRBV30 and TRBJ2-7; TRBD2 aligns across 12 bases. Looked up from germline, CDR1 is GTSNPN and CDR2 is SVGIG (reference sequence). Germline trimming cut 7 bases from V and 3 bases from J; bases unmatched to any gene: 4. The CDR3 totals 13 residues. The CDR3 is CASSLAGGYEQYF. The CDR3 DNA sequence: TGTGCCTCCTCACTAGCGGGGGGCTACGAGCAGTACTTC. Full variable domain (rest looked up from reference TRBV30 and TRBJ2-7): SQTIHQWPATLVQPVGSPLSLECTVEGTSNPNLYWYRQAAGRGLQLLFYSVGIGQISSEVPQNLSASRPQDRQFILSSKKLLLSDSGFYLCASSLAGGYEQYFGPGTRLTVT.

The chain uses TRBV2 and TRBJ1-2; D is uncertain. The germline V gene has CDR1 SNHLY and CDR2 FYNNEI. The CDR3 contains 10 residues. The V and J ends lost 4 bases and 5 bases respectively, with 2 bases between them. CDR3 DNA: TGTGCCAGCAGTGCTTATGGCTACACCTTC. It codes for CASSAYGYTF.

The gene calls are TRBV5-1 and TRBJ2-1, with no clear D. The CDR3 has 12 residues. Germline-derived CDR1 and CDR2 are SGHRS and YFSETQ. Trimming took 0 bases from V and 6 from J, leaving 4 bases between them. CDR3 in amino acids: CASSLGVNEQFF. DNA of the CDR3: TGCGCCAGCAGCTTGGGCGTCAATGAGCAGTTCTTC.